Following are 27 T cell receptor beta chains from one sample sequenced in a study of blood T cells in healthy people across ages. Primed by a sample-barcoded 5' primer and a J-beta primer mix, a second PCR proceeded for roughly 7 to 11 cycles. TCRdb reprocessed the 5' RACE reads with MiXCR, giving one entry per CDR3 protein. The sample yields 890,000 or so distinct CDR3 sequences, less than 80% seen once. The specimen was blood. The origin of the receptors is a man aged 25 to 40 in good health.

The chain's CDR3 is CATSRATSGTQYF. As DNA, the CDR3 is TGTGCCACCAGCAGAGCCACTAGCGGTACGCAGTATTTT. This chain uses TRBV15 with TRBJ2-3; 8 bases fit TRBD2. Germline V lookup: CDR1 LNHNV, CDR2 YYDKDF (reference sequence). This CDR3 has 13 residues. J was trimmed by 8 bases and V by 1 base; bases with no gene match: 2.

The J gene is TRBJ2-5, the V gene TRBV6-5; 13 bases line up with TRBD2. This CDR3 spans 15 amino acids. V was pared by 5 bases and J by 7 bases, with 7 bases of the junction left unmatched. CDR1 is MNHEY, CDR2 SVGAGI, per germline. CDR3 protein: CASSPGLAGIGTQYF. Here the CDR3 DNA reads TGTGCCAGCAGTCCGGGACTAGCGGGGATCGGGACCCAGTACTTC.

This chain connects TRBV25-1 to TRBJ1-2; TRBD1 matches at 7 bases. There are 15 residues in the CDR3. Germline V gene lookup returns CDR1 MGHDK and CDR2 SYGVNS. J lost 8 bases, V lost 1 base, and 10 bases had no gene match. The CDR3 region has the DNA TGTGCCAGCAGTGAATCTAGAGGGGGGACAGAGGGCTACACCTTC. Protein sequence: CASSESRGGTEGYTF.

J is TRBJ2-7 and V is TRBV6-1; 9 nucleotides agree with TRBD1. Germline loops: CDR1 MNHNS, CDR2 SASEGT. This CDR3 comprises 17 residues. The V and J ends lost 5 bases and 0 bases, in that order; junction bases with no gene match: 11. Here the CDR3 DNA reads TGTGCCAGCAGTACAAGGGACAGGGACCGGCTCTCCTACGAGCAGTACTTC. Translation gives CASSTRDRDRLSYEQYF.

The chain couples TRBV20-1 to TRBJ2-6; maybe TRBD1 (5 bases). The CDR3 sequence is 18 residues long. Trimming left V 0 bases short and J 0 bases short, with 15 bases between. The germline V gene has CDR1 DFQATT and CDR2 SNEGSKA (reference sequence). The CDR3 reads CSARDRKGYSSGANVLTF. The CDR3, as DNA: TGCAGTGCTAGAGATCGCAAGGGGTACAGCTCTGGGGCCAACGTCCTGACTTTC.

This clonotype was recorded a few times. V gene TRBV27 combines with J gene TRBJ2-5; 8 nucleotides match TRBD2. The assigned J gene may be wrong: the sequence end matches TRBJ2-7 better. The CDR3 spans 16 residues. Germline CDR1 and CDR2: MNHEY and SMNVEV (reference sequence). The CDR3 loop is CASSLRTSSAPLEQYF. The CDR3 DNA is TGTGCCAGCAGTTTAAGGACTAGCAGTGCCCCTCTCGAGCAGTACTTC.

The gene calls are TRBV7-2 and TRBJ2-7; D uncertain. Trimming pared 1 base from V and 2 bases from J, leaving 9 bases between. Germline CDR1 and CDR2: SGHTA and FQGNSA. CDR3 length equals 14 residues. CDR3 DNA sequence: TGTGCCAGCAGCTTAGAGCCAGTAACCTACGAGCAGTACTTC. Translating it yields CASSLEPVTYEQYF.

V gene TRBV3-1 combines with J gene TRBJ2-3, with unresolved D. This CDR3 contains 12 residues. Per germline, CDR1 LGHDT and CDR2 YNNKEL (reference sequence). V lost 3 bases, J lost 5 bases, and 6 bases lay in between. Here the CDR3 DNA reads TGTGCCAGCAGCCAGCACGAAGATACGCAGTATTTT. It specifies CASSQHEDTQYF.

This clonotype was recorded at least ten times. The chain has TRBV12-3 or TRBV12-4 and TRBJ1-6, with 9 nucleotides matching TRBD1. CDR3 length: 14 residues. V trimming: 4 bases; J trimming: 7 bases; junction bases outside the gene matches: 2. CDR3 nucleotide sequence: TGTGCCAGCAGTTCGGGACAGGGAAATTCACCCCTCCACTTT. It specifies CASSSGQGNSPLHF.

A remark on this clonotype: The junction differs from germline at one of its ends, possibly a read error. The chain employs TRBV5-4 and TRBJ2-4, with 9 bases fitting TRBD1. Judging by the DNA end, TRBJ2-7 fits better; the J call may be wrong. The CDR3 contains 14 residues. Germline V gene sequence: CDR1 SGHNT, CDR2 YYREEE (reference sequence). CDR3 DNA: TGTACCAGCAGCTTGAAACAGGGGGCATACGAGCAGTACTTC. It yields the protein CTSSLKQGAYEQYF.

This clonotype was seen just once. This chain uses TRBV4-1 with TRBJ2-4; maybe TRBD2 (6 bases). The J call may not be correct, given that the DNA end is closer to TRBJ2-7. The CDR3 spans 16 residues. Per germline, CDR1 MGHRA and CDR2 YSYEKL. Here the CDR3 reads CASSPFGGTVVYEQYF. The DNA for the CDR3 is TGCGCCAGCAGCCCCTTTGGGGGGACGGTAGTCTACGAGCAGTACTTC.

The chain employs TRBV15 and TRBJ2-3; 7 bases align to TRBD1. The CDR3 extends over 15 amino acids. V was clipped by 1 base and J by 0 bases; unmatched bases: 1. The V gene's germline CDR1 is LNHNV and CDR2 YYDKDF (reference sequence). This CDR3 is CATSRGDSSTDTQYF. For the CDR3, the DNA is TGTGCCACCAGCAGAGGGGACAGTAGCACAGATACGCAGTATTTT.

This clonotype was recorded at least ten times. This chain connects TRBV7-2 to TRBJ2-7; D could derive from TRBD1 or TRBD2 (5 bases each). Germline loops: CDR1 SGHTA, CDR2 FQGNSA. V lost 7 bases and J lost 2, with 15 bases in between. The CDR3 sequence is 14 residues long. The CDR3 spells CASTQRAGTYEQYF. The CDR3 region has the DNA TGTGCCAGCACCCAGAGGGCAGGGACCTACGAGCAGTACTTC. The complete variable domain, with remaining parts taken from reference TRBV7-2 and TRBJ2-7, reads GAGVSQSPSNKVTEKGKDVELRCDPISGHTALYWYRQSLGQGLEFLIYFQGNSAPDKSGLPSDRFSAERTGGSVSTLTIQRTQQEDSAVYLCASTQRAGTYEQYFGPGTRLTVT.

The rearrangement links TRBV29-1 to TRBJ2-4; 13 positions match TRBD2. The J call may be in error: the DNA end matches TRBJ2-5 better. The germline V gene encodes CDR1 SQVTM and CDR2 ANQGSEA. CDR3 length: 14 residues. CDR3: CSASGLAGDQTQYF. Written as DNA, the CDR3 is TGCAGCGCCTCCGGACTAGCGGGGGACCAGACCCAGTACTTC.

The chain recombines TRBV9 with TRBJ2-3, with D uncertain. The V gene's germline CDR1 is SGDLS and CDR2 YYNGEE. Trimming took 2 bases from V and 5 from J, leaving 15 bases between them. The CDR3 extends over 15 amino acids. The CDR3 nucleotides read TGTGCCAGCAGCGTGCAAGGGATAGGGCGAGATACGCAGTATTTT. It is translated as CASSVQGIGRDTQYF.

The CDR3 region has the DNA TGTGCCAGCAGCTCCCGGCCTGAGCAGTTCTTC. This sequence encodes CASSSRPEQFF. The chain is built from TRBV7-2 and TRBJ2-1; no reliable D call. Deletions cut 4 bases from V and 9 bases from J, with 7 bases between. CDR1 SGHTA and CDR2 FQGNSA come from the germline V gene. CDR3 length: 11 residues.

This clonotype was found a few times. The chain has TRBV7-2 and TRBJ2-5; 11 bases match TRBD1. J lost 7 bases, V lost 2 bases, and 12 bases had no gene match. Germline V lookup: CDR1 SGHTA, CDR2 FQGNSA. The CDR3 has 17 amino acids. The CDR3: CASSLPGGQGAFRTQYF. Written as DNA, the CDR3 is TGTGCCAGCAGCTTACCTGGTGGACAGGGGGCTTTTCGGACCCAGTACTTC.

This clonotype has a handful of counts. The chain combines TRBV7-9 with TRBJ2-7; TRBD1 might be the D (6 bases). Germline V gene data show CDR1 as SEHNR and CDR2 as FQNEAQ (reference sequence). The ends were cut back, 5 bases at V and 2 bases at J, with 13 bases in the middle. The CDR3 is made up of 14 amino acids. The CDR3, as DNA: TGTGCCAGCAGCAGGGGGACGTTAGCCTACGAGCAGTACTTC. Translating gives CASSRGTLAYEQYF.

CDR3 protein: CASSRGPGYSSYEQYF. CDR3 DNA: TGTGCCAGCAGCCGCGGTCCGGGGTATAGCTCCTACGAGCAGTACTTC. This chain uses TRBV12-3 or TRBV12-4 with TRBJ2-7; tentative D call: TRBD2 (5 bases). This CDR3 is 16 amino acids long. Trimming left V 6 bases short and J 0 bases short, with 18 bases between.

V is TRBV27 and J is TRBJ1-6; D is ambiguous. The germline V gene encodes CDR1 MNHEY and CDR2 SMNVEV (reference sequence). The V gene lost 5 bases and the J gene lost 5 bases, with 13 bases spanning the gap. The CDR3 contains 15 residues. Written as DNA, the CDR3 is TGTGCCAGCAGTCACCCGGCCGGGGATAATTCACCCCTCCACTTT. Its protein product is CASSHPAGDNSPLHF.

This clonotype appeared a single time. The gene calls are TRBV6-1 and TRBJ2-7; TRBD1 matches 7 bases. The better agreement between TRBJ2-5 and the DNA end casts doubt on the J call. CDR3 length equals 13 residues. CDR1 and CDR2 (germline): MNHNS, SASEGT. DNA for the CDR3: TGTGCCAGCAGCCCACAGGGGAATGAGACCCAGTACTTC. It is translated as CASSPQGNETQYF.

The chain is built from TRBV6-2 or TRBV6-3 and TRBJ2-1; 8 nucleotides line up with TRBD2. The V gene end was trimmed by 2 bases and the J gene end by 8 bases; junction bases not matched to a gene: 11. This CDR3 comprises 16 residues. The V gene's germline CDR1 is MNHEY and CDR2 SVGEGT. The CDR3 bases are TGTGCCAGCAGTTACGGGATAGCGGGGTCGGGTGATGAGCAGTTCTTC. Translation gives CASSYGIAGSGDEQFF.

V gene TRBV15 combines with J gene TRBJ1-2; possible D gene TRBD1, 5 bases. V shed 4 bases and J shed 4 bases, with 10 bases lying between them. Germline V gene data show CDR1 as LNHNV and CDR2 as YYDKDF (reference sequence). The CDR3 consists of 13 residues. CDR3 in amino acids: CATSKDGAYGYTF. As DNA, the CDR3 is TGTGCCACCAGCAAGGACGGGGCCTATGGCTACACCTTC.

The chain has TRBV6-5 and TRBJ2-7; D gene unclear. Germline V gives CDR1 MNHEY, CDR2 SVGAGI. The V and J ends lost 2 bases and 0 bases respectively, with 11 bases between them. The CDR3 extends over 15 amino acids. The CDR3 region is CASSYRWGSSYEQYF. The CDR3 DNA follows: TGTGCCAGCAGTTACCGGTGGGGAAGCTCCTACGAGCAGTACTTC.

The chain combines TRBV11-3 with TRBJ2-7, with TRBD2 as a possible D gene (6 bases). The length of the CDR3 is 15 residues. From germline, CDR1 is SGHNT and CDR2 YENEEA. Trimming cost V 8 bases and J 1 base, with 18 bases left between them. The CDR3 spells CASSPRAGPSYEQYF. The CDR3, as DNA: TGTGCCAGCTCTCCCCGCGCGGGACCATCCTACGAGCAGTACTTC.

The chain employs TRBV6-2 or TRBV6-3 and TRBJ2-1; D not resolved. Between the trimmed V and J ends, which lost 4 bases and 7 bases, there was a span of 17 bases. The CDR3 spans 15 residues. Germline values: CDR1 MNHEY, CDR2 SVGEGT. The CDR3 coding sequence is TGTGCCAGCAGTTCCCCCCTAACTGGATTTAATGAGCAGTTCTTC. Translation: CASSSPLTGFNEQFF.

This clonotype has just one count. At one end, the junction sequence differs from germline, possibly due to a read error. The J gene is TRBJ1-5, the V gene TRBV12-3 or TRBV12-4; D is undetermined. The CDR3 extends over 14 amino acids. CDR3 sequence reads: CASSLAWENRPQHF. In DNA, the CDR3 is TGTGCCAGCAGTTTAGCGTGGGAGAATCGGCCCCAGCATTTT.